This T cell receptor beta chain is from a study of prognosis after radiotherapy for stage I lung cancer. Two-round multiplex PCR on genomic DNA was the method by which TCR beta CDR3 was amplified. During first-round PCR, primers specific to each TRBV and TRBJ gene were used. MiXCR, applied by TCRdb to the multiplex PCR reads, yields one record per CDR3 protein. The sample lists under 55,000 distinct CDR3 sequences, less than 45% occurring once. This clonotype was seen repeatedly, ten times or more. Assessment by CT and PET/CT found all patients node-negative, and none had prior chemotherapy, radiotherapy or other malignancies. The V gene end was trimmed by 2 bases and the J gene end by 4 bases; junction bases not matched to a gene: 4. Germline assignment: CDR1 SGHDT and CDR2 YYEEEE. The length of the CDR3 is 15 residues.

The sequence derives from a donor aged 50 or older with non-small cell lung cancer. The rearrangement uses TRBV5-6 and TRBJ2-1; 9 nucleotides match TRBD2. This specimen consisted of PBMCs, obtained before or after stereotactic body radiation therapy (not recorded which). The CDR3 loop reads CASSLGGGVYNEQFF. CDR3 sequence (DNA): TGTGCCAGCAGCTTAGGCGGGGGGGTGTACAATGAGCAGTTCTTC.